The clone carrying this T cell receptor beta chain showed up just once. Its specificity is not known. These data come from a study of glioma-infiltrating T cells. Overall study results and limits: A blood CDR3 motif signature was depleted in highly divergent patients. Above-expected tissue-blood divergence occurred in all gliomas, most in low-grade ones.

The iRepertoire nested amplicon-rescue multiplex PCR amplified TCR alpha and beta CDR3s from RNA. TCRdb reprocessed the multiplex PCR reads with MiXCR, giving one entry per CDR3 protein. The data show fewer than 500,000 distinct CDR3 sequences, roughly two fifths seen once. This CDR3 comprises 16 residues. Trimming cost V 7 bases and J 5 bases, with 24 bases left between them. CDR1 MNHEY and CDR2 SMNVEV come from the germline V gene (reference sequence). The chain recombines TRBV27 with TRBJ2-7; D is unclear. This TCR came from a human donor with low-grade glioma or glioblastoma, undergoing nonglioma brain surgery, or in good health (not recorded which). Material: glioma tissue, nonneoplastic brain tissue, or PBMCs (not recorded which). CDR3 residues: CASNTIPAGQSHEQYF. In DNA, the CDR3 is TGTGCCAGCAATACTATACCCGCCGGGCAGTCCCACGAGCAGTACTTC.